This entry describes one TCR beta chain. The ends were cut back, 8 bases at V and 4 bases at J, with 12 bases in the middle. The germline CDR1 and CDR2 sequences are MNHNS and SASEGT. The CDR3 loop spans 14 amino acids. These data belong to a study of cytomegalovirus exposure and HLA in healthy donors. PCR primers comprised 60 Vbeta and 13 Jbeta primers. Using immunoSEQ multiplex PCR, the repertoire was profiled, and TCRdb retains in-frame clones only, with some absent. The table shows some 90,000 clones, with approximately 76% occurring only once. This receptor was taken from a man younger than 45 in good health and CMV-seropositive. Sequencing input: PBMCs. V usage is TRBV6-1 and J usage is TRBJ1-6, with D hard to call. The CDR3 region has the DNA TGTGCCAGCTGCCAAGGACTGTATAATTCACCCCTCCACTTT. This encodes CASCQGLYNSPLHF.